This T cell receptor beta chain appears in the sequencing data of a study of T cell changes during pregnancy in multiple sclerosis. Measured with immunoSEQ multiplex PCR; TCRdb has only the in-frame clones, and not every one. The table has more than 35,000 clones, approximately 90% seen once. V was trimmed by 5 bases and J by 8 bases, leaving 13 bases between them. The germline V gene encodes CDR1 MDHEN and CDR2 SYDVKM. The CDR3 contains 14 residues. The rearrangement uses TRBV28 and TRBJ1-6; D remains ambiguous. Sequencing used CD8+ T cells from peripheral blood mononuclear cells, obtained after pregnancy. The source is a female donor in good health, enrolled as a control in a pregnancy study. CDR3 loop: CASSPGWGDSPLHF. The CDR3 coding sequence is TGTGCCAGCAGTCCGGGCTGGGGAGATTCACCCCTCCACTTT.